This TCR beta chain is from a study of radiotherapy plus CTLA-4 blockade in lung cancer. This table comes from immunoSEQ multiplex PCR, and its TCRdb copy is limited to in-frame clones, with some not included. This sample has over 75,000 clones, with about 83% found just once. This receptor was taken from a human donor with non-small cell lung cancer who had stable disease on radiotherapy plus ipilimumab. The material sequenced was peripheral blood, taken from a patient treated with radiotherapy plus ipilimumab.

CDR3 in DNA: TGCGCCAGCAGCTTGGAAGCGGGAGCACGAGAGACCCAGTACTTC. Translated, it gives CASSLEAGARETQYF. This chain links TRBV5-1 with TRBJ2-5; TRBD2 agrees at 8 bases. This CDR3 region has 15 residues. Germline CDR1 reads SGHRS; CDR2 reads YFSETQ. With 0 bases clipped from V and 4 bases from J, the junction kept 5 bases outside the gene matches.